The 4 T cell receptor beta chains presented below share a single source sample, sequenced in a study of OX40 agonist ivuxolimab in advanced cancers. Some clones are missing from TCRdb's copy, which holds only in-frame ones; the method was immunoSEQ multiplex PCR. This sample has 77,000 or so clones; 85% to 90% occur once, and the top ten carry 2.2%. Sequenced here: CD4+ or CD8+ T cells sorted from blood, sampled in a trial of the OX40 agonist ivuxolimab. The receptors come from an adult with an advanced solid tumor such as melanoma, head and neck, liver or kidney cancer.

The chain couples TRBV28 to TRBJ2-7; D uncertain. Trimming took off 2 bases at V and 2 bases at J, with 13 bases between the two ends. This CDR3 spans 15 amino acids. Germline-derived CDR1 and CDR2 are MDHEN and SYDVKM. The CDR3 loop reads CASSLMSLITYEQYF. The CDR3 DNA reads TGTGCCAGCAGTTTAATGTCACTCATTACCTACGAGCAGTACTTC.

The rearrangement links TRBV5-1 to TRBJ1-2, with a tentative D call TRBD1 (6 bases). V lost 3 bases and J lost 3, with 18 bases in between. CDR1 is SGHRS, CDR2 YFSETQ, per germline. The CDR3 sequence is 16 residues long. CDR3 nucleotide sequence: TGCGCCAGCAGCTCGGGAAACCTACAGGGCCACTATGGCTACACCTTC. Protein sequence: CASSSGNLQGHYGYTF.

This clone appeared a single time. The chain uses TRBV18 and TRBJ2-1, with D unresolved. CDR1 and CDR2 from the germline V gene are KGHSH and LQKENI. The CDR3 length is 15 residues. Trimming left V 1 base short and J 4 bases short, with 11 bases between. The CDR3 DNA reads TGTGCCAGCTCACCACGGCCAGAGACTTACAATGAGCAGTTCTTC. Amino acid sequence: CASSPRPETYNEQFF.

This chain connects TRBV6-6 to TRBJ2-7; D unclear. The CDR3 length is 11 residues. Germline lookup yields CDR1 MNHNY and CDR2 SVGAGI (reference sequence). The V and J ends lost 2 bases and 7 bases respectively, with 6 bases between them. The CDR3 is CASSYVGEQYF. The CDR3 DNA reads TGTGCCAGCAGTTACGTCGGGGAGCAGTACTTC.